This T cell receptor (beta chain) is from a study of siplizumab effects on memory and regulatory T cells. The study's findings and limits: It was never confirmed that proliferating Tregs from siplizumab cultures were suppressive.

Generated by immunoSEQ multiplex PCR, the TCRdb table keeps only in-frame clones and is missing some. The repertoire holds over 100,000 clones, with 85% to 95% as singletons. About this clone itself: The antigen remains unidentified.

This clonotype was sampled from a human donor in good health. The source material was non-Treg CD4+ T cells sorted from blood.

CDR3 DNA sequence: TGTGCCAGCAGTCTCCTACACGCTAATGAAAAACTGTTTTTT. Translating gives CASSLLHANEKLFF. The chain is built from TRBV2 and TRBJ1-4; D gene uncertain. The germline gives CDR1 SNHLY, CDR2 FYNNEI. V was clipped by 5 bases and J by 3 bases, with 10 bases between them. This CDR3 is built from 14 residues.